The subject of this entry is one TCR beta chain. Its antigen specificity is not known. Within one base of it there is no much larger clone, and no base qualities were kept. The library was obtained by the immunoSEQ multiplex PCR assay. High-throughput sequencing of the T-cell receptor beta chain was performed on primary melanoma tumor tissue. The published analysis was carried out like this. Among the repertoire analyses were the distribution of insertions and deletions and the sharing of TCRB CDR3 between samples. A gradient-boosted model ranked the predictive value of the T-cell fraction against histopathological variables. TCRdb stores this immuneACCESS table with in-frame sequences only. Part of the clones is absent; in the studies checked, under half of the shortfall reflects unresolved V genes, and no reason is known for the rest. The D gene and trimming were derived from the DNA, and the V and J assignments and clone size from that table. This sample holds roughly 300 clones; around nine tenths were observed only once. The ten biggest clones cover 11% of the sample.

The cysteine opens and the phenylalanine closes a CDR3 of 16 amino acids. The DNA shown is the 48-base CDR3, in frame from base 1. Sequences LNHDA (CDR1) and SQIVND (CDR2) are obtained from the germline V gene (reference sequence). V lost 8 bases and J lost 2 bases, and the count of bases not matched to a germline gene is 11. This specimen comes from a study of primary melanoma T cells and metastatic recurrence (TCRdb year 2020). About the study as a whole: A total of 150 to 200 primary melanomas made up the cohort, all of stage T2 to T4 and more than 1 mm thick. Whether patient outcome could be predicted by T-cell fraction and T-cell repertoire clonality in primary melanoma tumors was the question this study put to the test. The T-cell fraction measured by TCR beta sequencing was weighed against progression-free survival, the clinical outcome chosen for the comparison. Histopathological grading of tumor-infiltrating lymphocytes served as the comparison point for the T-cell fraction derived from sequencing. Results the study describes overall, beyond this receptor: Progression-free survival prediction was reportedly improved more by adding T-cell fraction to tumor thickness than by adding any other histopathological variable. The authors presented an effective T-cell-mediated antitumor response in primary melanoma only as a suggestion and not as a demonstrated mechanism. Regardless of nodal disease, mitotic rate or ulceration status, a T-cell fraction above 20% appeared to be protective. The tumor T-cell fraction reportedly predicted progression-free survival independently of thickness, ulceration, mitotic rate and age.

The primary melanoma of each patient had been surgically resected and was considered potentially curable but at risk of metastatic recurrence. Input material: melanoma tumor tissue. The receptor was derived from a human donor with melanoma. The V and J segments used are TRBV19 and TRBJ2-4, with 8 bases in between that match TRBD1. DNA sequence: TGTGCCAGTGCAAGAGATACAGGGGGAACCAAAAACATTCAGTACTTC. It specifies CASARDTGGTKNIQYF.